This TCR beta chain is from a study of regulatory T cells in long-lasting Graves disease. Study-wide results and limits: TRBV28 was favored in persistent disease, as were TRBJ1-2 and TRBJ2-5.

Construction of the TCR beta libraries employed iRepertoire HTBI primers in conjunction with Arm-PCR of CDR3 regions. TCRdb ran MiXCR on the multiplex PCR reads and lists one entry per CDR3 protein. In the table there are approximately 690,000 distinct CDR3 sequences, about 30% of which are singletons. Time point described: persistent/refractory GD, antithyroid drugs over 5 years with positive TRAb. The authors made the TCR library using RNA they extracted from PBMCs. On this clonotype itself: Its antigen is not identified.

The CDR3 length is 17 residues. Trimming pared 3 bases from V and 4 bases from J, leaving 19 bases between. CDR1 is MDHEN, CDR2 SYDVKM, per germline. This receptor was taken from a female donor with Graves disease. The sequencing here drew on peripheral blood mononuclear cells (PBMCs), taken when the disease was refractory, from a patient treated with antithyroid drugs. This chain joins TRBV28 and TRBJ1-5; D possibly corresponds to TRBD1 (5 bases). The DNA of the CDR3 is TGTGCCAGCAGTTTTTTCTCGGGACTCGCCGAAAATCAGCCCCAGCATTTT. This translates into CASSFFSGLAENQPQHF. Full variable domain (remainder filled in from reference TRBV28 and TRBJ1-5): DVKVTQSSRYLVKRTGEKVFLECVQDMDHENMFWYRQDPGLGLRLIYFSYDVKMKEKGDIPEGYSVSREKKERFSLILESASTNQTSMYLCASSFFSGLAENQPQHFGDGTRLSIL.